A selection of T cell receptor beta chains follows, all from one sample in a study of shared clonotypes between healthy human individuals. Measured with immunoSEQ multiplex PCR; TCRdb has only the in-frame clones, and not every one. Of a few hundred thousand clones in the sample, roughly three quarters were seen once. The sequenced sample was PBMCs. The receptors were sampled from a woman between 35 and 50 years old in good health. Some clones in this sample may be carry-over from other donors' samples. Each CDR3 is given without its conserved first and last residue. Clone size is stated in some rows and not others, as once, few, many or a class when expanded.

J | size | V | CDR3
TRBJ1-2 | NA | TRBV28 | ASRLPGGYGYT
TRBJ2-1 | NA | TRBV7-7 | ASSLGVTSSYNEQF
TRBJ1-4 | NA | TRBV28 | ASSSPRGTNEKLF
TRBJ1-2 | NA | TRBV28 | ASSPQGTLYGYT
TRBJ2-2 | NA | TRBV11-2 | ASSSDWGSGELF
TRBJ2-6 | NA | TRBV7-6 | ASSLKLSGANVLT
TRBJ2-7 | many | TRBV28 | ASSLSAGVAAGYEQY
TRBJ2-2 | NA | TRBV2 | ASRPAGAGNTGELF
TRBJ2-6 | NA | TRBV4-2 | ASSQELGSGANVLT
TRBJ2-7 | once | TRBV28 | ASSPGRYEQY
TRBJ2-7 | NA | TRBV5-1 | ASRTSGIYEQY
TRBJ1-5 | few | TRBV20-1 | SASRGRPQH
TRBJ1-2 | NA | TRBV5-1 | ASSLDSGGYT
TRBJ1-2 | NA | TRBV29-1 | SVSDYGYT
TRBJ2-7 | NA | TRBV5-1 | ASSLARWGQAGPSSYEQY
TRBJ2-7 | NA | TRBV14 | ASSRGGLYEQY
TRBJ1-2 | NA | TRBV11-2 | ASSLGGGRRLGGYT
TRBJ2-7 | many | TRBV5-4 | ASSSAGKSYEQY
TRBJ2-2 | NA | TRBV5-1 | ASKGLDRGELF
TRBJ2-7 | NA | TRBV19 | ASRSVGGSYEQY
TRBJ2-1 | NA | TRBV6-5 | ASSYSLGINEQF
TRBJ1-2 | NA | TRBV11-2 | ASSLDRTVNYGYT
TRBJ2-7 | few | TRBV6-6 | ASSTSGRGGEQY
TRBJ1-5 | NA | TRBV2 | ASSDIGAQQPQH
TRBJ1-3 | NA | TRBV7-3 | ASSLTGLGNTIY
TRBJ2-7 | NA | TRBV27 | ASRIGDSYAYEQY
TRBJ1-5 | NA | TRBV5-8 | ASSLTENQPQH
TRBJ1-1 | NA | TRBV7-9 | ASTLPGLEAF
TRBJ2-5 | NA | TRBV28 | ASSQPRDRRPRETQY
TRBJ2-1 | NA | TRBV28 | ASRAGLAGSEQF
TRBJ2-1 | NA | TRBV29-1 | SIQPRGSYNEQF
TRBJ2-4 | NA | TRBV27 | ASRSILAKNIQY
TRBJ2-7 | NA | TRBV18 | ASSPLGVHSYEQY